The 18 T cell receptor beta chains below were found in one sample sequenced in a study of OX40 agonist ivuxolimab in advanced cancers. Sequencing used immunoSEQ multiplex PCR; TCRdb keeps in-frame clones, though not all of them. The sample gives 15,000 or so clones, about 76% of which show up once; about 36% is in the top ten. This material consisted of CD4+ or CD8+ T cells sorted from blood, taken in a trial of the OX40 agonist ivuxolimab. The source is an adult with an advanced solid tumor such as melanoma, head and neck, liver or kidney cancer.

The chain uses TRBV11-2 and TRBJ2-1; D might be TRBD1 or TRBD2, each matching 6 bases. From germline, CDR1 is SGHAT and CDR2 FQNNGV. V was cut by 0 bases and J by 8 bases, with 20 bases left in between. The CDR3 loop spans 17 amino acids. CDR3 DNA sequence: TGTGCCAGCAGCTTAGAAGTCCCGGGGGTACCAGGGGATGAGCAGTTCTTC. This encodes CASSLEVPGVPGDEQFF. Filled out from reference TRBV11-2 and TRBJ2-1, the complete variable domain reads EAGVAQSPRYKIIEKRQSVAFWCNPISGHATLYWYQQILGQGPKLLIQFQNNGVVDDSQLPKDRFSAERLKGVDSTLKIQPAKLEDSAVYLCASSLEVPGVPGDEQFFGPGTRLTVL.

The chain uses TRBV18 and TRBJ2-5; no reliable D call. The CDR3 covers 13 residues. Trimming removed 5 bases at V and 5 bases at J, with 12 bases between. The germline V gene encodes CDR1 KGHSH and CDR2 LQKENI. The CDR3 DNA is TGTGCCAGCTCAGATGATAGCTTGGAGACCCAGTACTTC. The encoded protein is CASSDDSLETQYF.

The V call is TRBV4-3, the J call TRBJ2-3; D may be TRBD2 (5 bases). Trimming shortened V by 0 bases and J by 0 bases, and 10 bases separated the two germline ends. The CDR3 totals 16 residues. CDR1 and CDR2 from the germline V gene are LGHNA and YSLEER. The CDR3: CASSQEAGPSTDTQYF. Here the CDR3 DNA reads TGCGCCAGCAGCCAAGAGGCGGGCCCTAGCACAGATACGCAGTATTTT.

This chain connects TRBV4-1 to TRBJ2-1; D is unclear. V lost 2 bases to trimming and J lost 5 bases, with 10 bases between them. The CDR3 extends over 14 amino acids. Germline V gives CDR1 MGHRA, CDR2 YSYEKL. CDR3 in DNA: TGCGCCAGCAGCCAATTCGAGTCCAACAATGAGCAGTTCTTC. Its protein product is CASSQFESNNEQFF.

The chain couples TRBV19 to TRBJ1-4; D is undetermined. This CDR3 is built from 15 residues. Deletions cut 5 bases from V and 4 bases from J, with 14 bases between. Germline V gene data show CDR1 as LNHDA and CDR2 as SQIVND (reference sequence). In DNA, the CDR3 is TGTGCCAGTAGTGCAATAGCCGTCCTTAATGAAAAACTGTTTTTT. Encoded protein: CASSAIAVLNEKLFF.

The chain links TRBV4-3 to TRBJ1-5; D ambiguous. Trimming removed 0 bases at V and 4 bases at J, with 7 bases between. The CDR3 spans 14 residues. The germline V gene has CDR1 LGHNA and CDR2 YSLEER. CDR3 region: CASSQDDGNQPQHF. In nucleotides, the CDR3 is TGCGCCAGCAGCCAAGATGACGGGAATCAGCCCCAGCATTTT.

The rearrangement joins TRBV2 to TRBJ2-7; no definite D call. CDR1 and CDR2 from the germline V gene are SNHLY and FYNNEI. The V end was cut by 7 bases, the J end by 2 bases, with 12 bases between. The CDR3 extends over 13 amino acids. The CDR3 loop is CASIWGLAYEQYF. CDR3 nucleotide sequence: TGTGCCAGCATTTGGGGATTAGCCTACGAGCAGTACTTC.

The rearrangement joins TRBV2 to TRBJ2-7, with D possibly matching TRBD2 (6 bases). Germline-derived CDR1 and CDR2 are SNHLY and FYNNEI. The CDR3 contains 14 residues. The V end lost 2 bases, the J end lost 3 bases, and 11 bases lay between the germline ends. The CDR3 protein is CASSEKEGLYEQYF. DNA for the CDR3: TGTGCCAGCAGTGAAAAAGAGGGACTCTACGAGCAGTACTTC.

The chain is built from TRBV19 and TRBJ2-7; D might be TRBD1 (5 bases). Germline V gene data show CDR1 as LNHDA and CDR2 as SQIVND (reference sequence). CDR3 length equals 16 residues. V was clipped by 9 bases and J by 6 bases, with 27 bases between them. The CDR3 sequence is CASRKMVGDGTSEQYF. DNA for the CDR3: TGTGCCAGCAGAAAAATGGTAGGGGATGGTACGAGCGAGCAGTACTTC. Based on the CDR3 plus reference TRBV19 and TRBJ2-7, the full variable domain is DGGITQSPKYLFRKEGQNVTLSCEQNLNHDAMYWYRQDPGQGLRLIYYSQIVNDFQKGDIAEGYSVSREKKESFPLTVTSAQKNPTAFYLCASRKMVGDGTSEQYFGPGTRLTVT.

This rearrangement joins TRBV7-9 to TRBJ1-5; no reliable D call. CDR3 size: 14 residues. Germline CDR1 SEHNR, CDR2 FQNEAQ (reference sequence). Deletions cut 1 base from V and 5 bases from J, with 9 bases between. CDR3 in DNA: TGTGCCAGCAGCTTAGGTGGCAGCCATCAGCCCCAGCATTTT. Translation: CASSLGGSHQPQHF.

This clone has only one observation. V and J are TRBV27 and TRBJ2-1; 12 bases agree with TRBD2. Germline V CDR1 and CDR2: MNHEY, SMNVEV (reference sequence). This CDR3 is 15 amino acids long. The V gene end was trimmed by 3 bases and the J gene end by 8 bases; junction bases not matched to a gene: 5. The CDR3 reads CASSFRLAGDDEQFF. Here the CDR3 DNA reads TGTGCCAGCAGTTTCAGACTAGCGGGAGACGATGAGCAGTTCTTC.

This chain joins TRBV9 and TRBJ2-2; 8 bases line up with TRBD1. In germline, CDR1 is SGDLS, CDR2 YYNGEE. Trimming took 3 bases from V and 11 from J; bases not matched to a gene: 9. This CDR3 region has 14 residues. CDR3 protein: CASSGGTGDTELFF. CDR3 coding DNA: TGTGCCAGCAGCGGGGGGACAGGAGACACCGAGCTGTTTTTT.

The sample holds one count of this clone. This chain joins TRBV7-8 and TRBJ2-2, with D perhaps TRBD1 (5 bases). Between the trimmed V and J ends, which lost 3 bases and 7 bases, there was a span of 12 bases. Per the germline V gene, CDR1 is SGHVS and CDR2 is FQNEAQ. The CDR3 consists of 14 residues. The CDR3 loop is CASSLAGPGGELFF. CDR3 bases: TGTGCCAGCAGCTTGGCAGGGCCCGGCGGGGAGCTGTTTTTT. The variable domain in full, with the rest retrieved from reference TRBV7-8 and TRBJ2-2, is GAGVSQSPRYKVAKRGQDVALRCDPISGHVSLFWYQQALGQGPEFLTYFQNEAQLDKSGLPSDRFFAERPEGSVSTLKIQRTQQEDSAVYLCASSLAGPGGELFFGEGSRLTVL.

Comments on this clone: The junction departs from the called germline gene at one end, perhaps through a read error. J is TRBJ2-5 and V is TRBV7-6; D is possibly TRBD1 (6 bases). Looked up from germline, CDR1 is SGHVS and CDR2 is FNYEAQ. This CDR3 has 14 amino acids. CDR3 nucleotide sequence: TGTGCCAGCAGCTTATTCAGGGGAAAAGAGGCCCAGTACTTC. It specifies CASSLFRGKEAQYF.

The CDR3 spells CASSLGQWAYEQYF. The CDR3 DNA is TGTGCCAGCAGCTTGGGGCAGTGGGCCTACGAGCAGTACTTC. This chain links TRBV5-6 with TRBJ2-7; unclear D gene. From germline, CDR1 is SGHDT and CDR2 YYEEEE. Trimming took off 0 bases at V and 2 bases at J, with 9 bases between the two ends. This CDR3 has 14 residues.

CDR3 protein: CASSLDDLDEQFF. CDR3 sequence (DNA): TGTGCCAGCAGCCTCGACGATTTGGATGAGCAGTTCTTC. V and J are TRBV9 and TRBJ2-1; D ambiguous. In germline, CDR1 is SGDLS, CDR2 YYNGEE. The CDR3 loop spans 13 amino acids. Trimming pared 4 bases from V and 8 bases from J, leaving 13 bases between.

The chain links TRBV28 to TRBJ1-4, with a tentative D call TRBD1 (5 bases). The CDR3 extends over 16 amino acids. Per germline, CDR1 MDHEN and CDR2 SYDVKM. The ends were cut back, 2 bases at V and 8 bases at J, with 18 bases in the middle. The CDR3 protein is CASSLVGPGDGEKLFF. The CDR3 DNA reads TGTGCCAGCAGTTTAGTCGGCCCGGGGGATGGAGAAAAACTGTTTTTT. Combining the CDR3 with reference TRBV28 and TRBJ1-4 gives the whole variable domain DVKVTQSSRYLVKRTGEKVFLECVQDMDHENMFWYRQDPGLGLRLIYFSYDVKMKEKGDIPEGYSVSREKKERFSLILESASTNQTSMYLCASSLVGPGDGEKLFFGSGTQLSVL.

The V gene is TRBV2, the J gene TRBJ2-7, with 9 bases identical to TRBD1. Germline lookup yields CDR1 SNHLY and CDR2 FYNNEI. V was clipped by 5 bases and J by 3 bases; unmatched bases: 8. CDR3 length equals 15 residues. The DNA of the CDR3 is TGTGCCAGCAGTTTGCGACAGGGGGAACTCTACGAGCAGTACTTC. Amino acids: CASSLRQGELYEQYF.